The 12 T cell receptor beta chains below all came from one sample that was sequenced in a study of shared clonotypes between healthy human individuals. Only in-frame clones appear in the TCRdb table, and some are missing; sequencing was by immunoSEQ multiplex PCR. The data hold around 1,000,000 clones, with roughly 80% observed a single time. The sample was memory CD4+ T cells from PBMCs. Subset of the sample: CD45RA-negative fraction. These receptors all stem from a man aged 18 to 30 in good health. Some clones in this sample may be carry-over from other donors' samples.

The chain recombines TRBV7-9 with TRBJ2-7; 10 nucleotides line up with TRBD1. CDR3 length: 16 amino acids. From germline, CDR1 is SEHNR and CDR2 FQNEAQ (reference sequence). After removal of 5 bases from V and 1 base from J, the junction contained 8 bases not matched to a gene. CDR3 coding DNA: TGTGCCAGCAGCCCCTCAGGGGGACAGGGGTCCTACGAGCAGTACTTC. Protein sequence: CASSPSGGQGSYEQYF.

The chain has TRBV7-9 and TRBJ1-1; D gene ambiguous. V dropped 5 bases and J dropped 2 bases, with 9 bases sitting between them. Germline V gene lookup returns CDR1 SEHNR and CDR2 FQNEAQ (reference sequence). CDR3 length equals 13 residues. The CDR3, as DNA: TGTGCCAGCAGCAGAGGATTCAACACTGAAGCTTTCTTT. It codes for CASSRGFNTEAFF.

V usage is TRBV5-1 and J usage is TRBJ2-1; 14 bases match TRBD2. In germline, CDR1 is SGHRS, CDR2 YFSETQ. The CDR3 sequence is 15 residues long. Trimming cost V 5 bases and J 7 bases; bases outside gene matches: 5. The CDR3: CASRGTSGSVNEQFF. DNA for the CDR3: TGCGCCAGCAGGGGGACTAGCGGGAGCGTTAATGAGCAGTTCTTC.

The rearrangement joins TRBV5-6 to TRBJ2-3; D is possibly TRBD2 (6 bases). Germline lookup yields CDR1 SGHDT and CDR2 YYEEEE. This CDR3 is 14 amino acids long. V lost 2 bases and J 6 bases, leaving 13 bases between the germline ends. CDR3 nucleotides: TGTGCCAGCAGCTTTAATAGCGGAGCGGATACGCAGTATTTT. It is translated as CASSFNSGADTQYF. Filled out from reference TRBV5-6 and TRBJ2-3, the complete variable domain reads DAGVTQSPTHLIKTRGQQVTLRCSPKSGHDTVSWYQQALGQGPQFIFQYYEEEERQRGNFPDRFSGHQFPNYSSELNVNALLLGDSALYLCASSFNSGADTQYFGPGTRLTVL.

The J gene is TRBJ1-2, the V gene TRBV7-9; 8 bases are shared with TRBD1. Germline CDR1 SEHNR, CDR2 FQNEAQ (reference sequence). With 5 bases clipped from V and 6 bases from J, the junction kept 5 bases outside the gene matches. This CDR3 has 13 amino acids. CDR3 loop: CASSVRGRDGYTF. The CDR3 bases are TGTGCCAGCAGCGTCAGGGGGCGAGATGGCTACACCTTC. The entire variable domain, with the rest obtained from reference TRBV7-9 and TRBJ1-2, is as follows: DTGVSQNPRHKITKRGQNVTFRCDPISEHNRLYWYRQTLGQGPEFLTYFQNEAQLEKSRLLSDRFSAERPKGSFSTLEIQRTEQGDSAMYLCASSVRGRDGYTFGSGTRLTVV.

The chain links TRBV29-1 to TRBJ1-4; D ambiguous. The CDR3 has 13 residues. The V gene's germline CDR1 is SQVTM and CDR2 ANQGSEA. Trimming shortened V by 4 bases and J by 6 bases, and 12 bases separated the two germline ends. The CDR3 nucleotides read TGCAGCGTTGTCGCGTTGGCTGATGAAAAACTGTTTTTT. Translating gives CSVVALADEKLFF.

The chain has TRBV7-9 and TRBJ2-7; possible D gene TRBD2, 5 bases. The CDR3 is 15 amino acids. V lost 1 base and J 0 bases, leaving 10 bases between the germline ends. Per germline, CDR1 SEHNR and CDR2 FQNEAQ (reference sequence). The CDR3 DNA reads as TGTGCCAGCAGCTTAGGCCCGGGATCCTCCTACGAGCAGTACTTC. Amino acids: CASSLGPGSSYEQYF.

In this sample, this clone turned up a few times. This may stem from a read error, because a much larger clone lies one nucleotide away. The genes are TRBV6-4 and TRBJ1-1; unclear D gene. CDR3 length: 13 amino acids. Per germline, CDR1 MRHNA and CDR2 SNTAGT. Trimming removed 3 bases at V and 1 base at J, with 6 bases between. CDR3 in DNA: TGTGCCAGCAGTGAAAGTTGGAACACTGAAGCTTTCTTT. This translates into CASSESWNTEAFF.

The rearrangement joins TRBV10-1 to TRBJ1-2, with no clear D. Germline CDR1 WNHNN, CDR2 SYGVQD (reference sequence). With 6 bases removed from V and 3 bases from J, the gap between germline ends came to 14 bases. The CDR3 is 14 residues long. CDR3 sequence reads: CASRGRCWDYGYTF. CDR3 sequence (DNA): TGCGCCAGCAGAGGGCGTTGCTGGGACTATGGCTACACCTTC.

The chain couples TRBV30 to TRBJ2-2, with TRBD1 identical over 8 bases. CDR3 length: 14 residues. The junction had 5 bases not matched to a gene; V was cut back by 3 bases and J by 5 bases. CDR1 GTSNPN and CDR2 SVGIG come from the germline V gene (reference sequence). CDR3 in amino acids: CAWSIDRGTGELFF. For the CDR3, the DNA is TGTGCCTGGAGCATTGACAGGGGAACCGGGGAGCTGTTTTTT.

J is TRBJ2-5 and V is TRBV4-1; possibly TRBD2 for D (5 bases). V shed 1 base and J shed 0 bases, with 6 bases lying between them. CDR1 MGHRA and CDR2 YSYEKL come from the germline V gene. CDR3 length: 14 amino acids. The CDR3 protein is CASSQGEYQETQYF. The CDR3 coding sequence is TGCGCCAGCAGCCAAGGGGAGTACCAAGAGACCCAGTACTTC.

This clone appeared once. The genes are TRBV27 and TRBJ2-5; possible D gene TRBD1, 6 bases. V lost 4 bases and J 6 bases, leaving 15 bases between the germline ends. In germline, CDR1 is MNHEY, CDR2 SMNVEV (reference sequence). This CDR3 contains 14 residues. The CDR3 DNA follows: TGTGCCAGCAGTTCTCCGTCAGGGGAGAAGACCCAGTACTTC. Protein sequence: CASSSPSGEKTQYF.